Sequencing of this TCR beta chain was carried out in a study of blood T cell repertoires in COVID-19. Across the whole study: The origin of the acute and convalescent COVID-19 samples was the United States, Italy and Spain. From T cells, B-cell-depleted T cells, or PBMCs came the material, which was cDNA or gDNA.

Germline trimming cut 3 bases from V and 2 bases from J; bases unmatched to any gene: 2. CDR1 is SGHKS and CDR2 is YYEKEE in the germline V gene (reference sequence). The CDR3 runs to 14 residues. Repertoires were generated with immunoSEQ multiplex PCR, while TCRdb's copy carries only in-frame clones and drops some. This sample has approximately 110,000 clones, with around 83% found just once. Material: peripheral blood. J is TRBJ1-2 and V is TRBV5-5; TRBD1 agrees at 9 bases. This clonotype was sampled from a woman older than 75 with acute or convalescent COVID-19. CDR3 residues: CASSWGQGNYGYTF. CDR3 nucleotide sequence: TGTGCCAGCAGCTGGGGACAGGGAAACTATGGCTACACCTTC.